The sequence of this T cell receptor beta chain was determined in a study of blood T cells in healthy people across ages. Germline lookup yields CDR1 SEHNR and CDR2 FQNEAQ (reference sequence). This CDR3 contains 15 residues. As to this clonotype: At one of its ends the junction is not consistent with the germline gene, which may arise from a read error.

Combining a sample-barcoded 5' primer with a J-beta primer mix, a second PCR ran for roughly 7 to 12 cycles. TCRdb analysed the 5' RACE reads with MiXCR anew, one entry per CDR3 protein. The sample lists some 1.5 million distinct CDR3 sequences, about 45% seen once, with roughly 3.7% in the top ten. Donor samples were obtained from healthy Caucasian individuals from Russia, aged about 6 to 95. The chain links TRBV7-9 to TRBJ2-5, with 9 bases identical to TRBD1. The sequenced sample was blood. This TCR derives from a woman aged 18-30 years in good health. CDR3 sequence: CAGSSRTGVFNEQYF. The CDR3 coding sequence is TGTGCCGGCAGCTCCCGGACAGGGGTTTTCAATGAGCAGTACTTC.